The 23 T cell receptor beta chains presented below share a single source sample, sequenced in a study of blood T cells in healthy people across ages (dated by TCRdb to the mid-2010s). Library preparation used 5' RACE. Sequenced on an Illumina HiSeq 2500. A second roughly 7 to 11 cycle PCR used a sample-barcoded 5' primer and a J-beta primer mix. Using fastp at Q25 and MiXCR, TCRdb reprocessed the public reads and kept productive beta chains. Each record represents a unique CDR3 protein, reported with the most common genes and DNA among its rows. A total of 500,000 to 700,000 distinct CDR3 sequences appear in this sample, roughly 30% of them only once. In total, the top ten clones hold 15% to 18% of the sample. The specimen was blood. The receptors were sampled from a woman over 75 in good health.

This clonotype has at least ten counts. V gene TRBV9 combines with J gene TRBJ2-5, with TRBD1 identical over 8 bases. V lost 3 bases, J lost 5 bases, and 9 bases stayed unmatched. Germline V gene sequence: CDR1 SGDLS, CDR2 YYNGEE. The CDR3 is 15 amino acids. DNA for the CDR3: TGTGCCAGCAGCGCTGCCGGGACAGGCGGTGAGACCCAGTACTTC. Residues: CASSAAGTGGETQYF.

In its sample, this clonotype was seen many times. J is TRBJ1-2 and V is TRBV20-1; weak D call: TRBD1 (6 bases). The CDR3 contains 15 residues. The germline V gene has CDR1 DFQATT and CDR2 SNEGSKA (reference sequence). V was trimmed by 2 bases and J by 4 bases, leaving 17 bases between them. The CDR3 is CSARRPQQGFYGYTF. The CDR3 DNA follows: TGCAGTGCTAGAAGGCCCCAACAGGGTTTCTATGGCTACACCTTC.

This clonotype was counted many times. Given a much more abundant clone one base away, this may be a read error. The V and J genes are TRBV5-1 and TRBJ2-7; TRBD1 agrees at 10 bases. The length of the CDR3 is 14 residues. The V segment lost 4 bases and the J segment 7 bases; nucleotides outside the gene matches: 8. Germline V lookup: CDR1 SGHRS, CDR2 YFSETQ. The CDR3 protein is CASSRQGAWNEQYF. The CDR3 DNA follows: TGCGCCAGCAGCCGACAGGGGGCTTGGAATGAGCAGTACTTC. The full variable domain, completed using reference TRBV5-1 and TRBJ2-7, is KAGVTQTPRYLIKTRGQQVTLSCSPISGHRSVSWYQQTPGQGLQFLFEYFSETQRNKGNFPGRFSGRQFSNSRSEMNVSTLELGDSALYLCASSRQGAWNEQYFGPGTRLTVT.

This clonotype has more than one count but fewer than ten. One base away lies a much larger clone, so this may be a sequencing read error. The chain is built from TRBV9 and TRBJ2-6; maybe TRBD1 (5 bases). The germline CDR1 and CDR2 sequences are SGDLS and YYNGEE. The CDR3 extends over 16 amino acids. Written as DNA, the CDR3 is TGTGCCAGCAGCGTAATCGATCCCTCTGGGGCCAACGTCCGGACTTTC. Its translation is CASSVIDPSGANVRTF.

As regards this clonotype: A much larger clone differs by one base, so this may be a read error. The genes are TRBV5-5 and TRBJ1-1; D unclear. Trimming removed 4 bases at V and 2 bases at J, with 30 bases between. The CDR3 runs to 20 residues. Germline V gene sequence: CDR1 SGHKS, CDR2 YYEKEE (reference sequence). CDR3 in amino acids: CASSDSHSWQVNNSNTEAFF. CDR3 DNA: TGTGCCAGCAGCGATTCCCACAGCTGGCAGGTGAATAATTCCAACACTGAAGCTTTCTTT.

Many counts were recorded for this clonotype. V usage is TRBV12-3 or TRBV12-4 and J usage is TRBJ2-4; D is undetermined. Trimming took 5 bases from V and 5 from J, leaving 7 bases between them. The CDR3 length is 12 residues. The CDR3 sequence is CASSLRQNIQYF. The CDR3 DNA reads as TGTGCCAGCAGTCTACGGCAAAACATTCAGTACTTC.

About this clonotype itself: A much larger clone sits a single nucleotide away, making a read error possible. This rearrangement joins TRBV7-2 to TRBJ2-1; D uncertain. This CDR3 comprises 15 residues. Trimming stripped 5 bases from V and 2 bases from J, with 13 bases between. Germline assignment: CDR1 SGHTA and CDR2 FQGNSA. This CDR3 is CASSLDLTAYNEQFF. Here the CDR3 DNA reads TGTGCCAGCAGCCTTGACCTCACAGCCTACAATGAGCAGTTCTTC.

The chain links TRBV2 to TRBJ1-5; D unclear. Trimming took off 1 base at V and 4 bases at J, with 8 bases between the two ends. Per germline, CDR1 SNHLY and CDR2 FYNNEI. CDR3 length: 14 residues. The chain's CDR3 is CASSEDSYNQPQHF. The DNA for the CDR3 is TGTGCCAGCAGTGAAGACAGCTATAATCAGCCCCAGCATTTT. The whole variable domain, filled in from reference TRBV2 and TRBJ1-5, reads EPEVTQTPSHQVTQMGQEVILRCVPISNHLYFYWYRQILGQKVEFLVSFYNNEISEKSEIFDDQFSVERPDGSNFTLKIRSTKLEDSAMYFCASSEDSYNQPQHFGDGTRLSIL.

V and J are TRBV20-1 and TRBJ1-1, with 9 bases identical to TRBD1. Germline loops: CDR1 DFQATT, CDR2 SNEGSKA (reference sequence). V lost 3 bases to trimming and J lost 6 bases; unmatched junction nucleotides: 14. This CDR3 is built from 16 residues. The CDR3 is CSARSPGTGRHAEAFF. For the CDR3, the DNA is TGCAGTGCTAGGAGTCCCGGGACAGGGAGGCACGCTGAAGCTTTCTTT.

This rearrangement joins TRBV29-1 to TRBJ2-5; 9 bases align to TRBD1. The CDR3 has 14 residues. Looked up from germline, CDR1 is SQVTM and CDR2 is ANQGSEA. The J segment lost 2 bases and the V segment lost 7 bases, leaving 8 bases of the junction unmatched. The CDR3 DNA follows: TGCAGCGGGGGGACCGGGACAGGGCAAGAGACCCAGTACTTC. Its translation: CSGGTGTGQETQYF.

This clonotype was counted between two and nine times. This chain links TRBV6-1 with TRBJ1-3; D unresolved. The CDR3 loop spans 16 amino acids. Germline CDR1 reads MNHNS; CDR2 reads SASEGT. The ends were cut back, 0 bases at V and 0 bases at J, with 9 bases in the middle. The DNA for the CDR3 is TGTGCCAGCAGTGAAGCGCAGAAAGGCTCTGGAAACACCATATATTTT. It is translated as CASSEAQKGSGNTIYF.

This chain uses TRBV10-3 with TRBJ2-7; tentatively, D is TRBD1 (6 bases). Per the germline V gene, CDR1 is ENHRY and CDR2 is SYGVKD. There are 12 residues in the CDR3. The V end was cut by 5 bases, the J end by 3 bases, with 8 bases between. The DNA for the CDR3 is TGTGCCATCAGTAGGACAGACTACGAGCAGTACTTC. It translates to CAISRTDYEQYF.

The chain recombines TRBV7-2 with TRBJ2-1, with D tentatively TRBD1 or TRBD2 (5 bases each). With the DNA end fitting TRBJ2-7 better, the J assignment may be wrong. This CDR3 region has 17 residues. Per the germline V gene, CDR1 is SGHTA and CDR2 is FQGNSA. The DNA for the CDR3 is TGTGCCAGCAGTTACCGGGCCGGGGCAGAGTCCTACAATGAGCAGTACTTC. Amino acids: CASSYRAGAESYNEQYF.

The chain uses TRBV7-2 and TRBJ2-4, with 9 bases aligning to TRBD1. Germline lookup yields CDR1 SGHTA and CDR2 FQGNSA. V trimming: 5 bases; J trimming: 7 bases; junction bases outside the gene matches: 9. The CDR3 has 15 residues. The CDR3 DNA reads as TGTGCCAGCAGCGGGCCCGGGACAGGGTCGAACATTCAGTACTTC. Protein product: CASSGPGTGSNIQYF.

The rearrangement joins TRBV11-2 to TRBJ2-7; weak D call: TRBD1 (6 bases). Trimming stripped 8 bases from V and 3 bases from J, with 11 bases between. The V gene's germline CDR1 is SGHAT and CDR2 FQNNGV. The CDR3 contains 12 residues. In nucleotides, the CDR3 is TGTGCCAGCTCCCCACAGGGCTACGAGCAGTACGTC. The encoded protein is CASSPQGYEQYV.

For this clonotype: This clone may be a read error of a much larger clone one base away. V gene TRBV24-1 combines with J gene TRBJ2-4; 8 bases fit TRBD1. With the DNA end fitting TRBJ2-5 better, the J assignment may be wrong. The CDR3 loop spans 14 amino acids. Germline V lookup: CDR1 KGHDR, CDR2 SFDVKD. The CDR3, as DNA: TGTGTCACCAGTCAGGGACAGGCCCTGGAGACCCAGTACTTC. Protein product: CVTSQGQALETQYF.

This sequence joins TRBV5-1 and TRBJ1-1, with D perhaps TRBD1 (5 bases). This CDR3 contains 15 residues. Trimming took off 0 bases at V and 6 bases at J, with 15 bases between the two ends. Germline V lookup: CDR1 SGHRS, CDR2 YFSETQ. The CDR3 nucleotides are TGCGCCAGCAGCTTGGAGGGGTCCCGGCGCGCTGAAGCTTTCTTT. Residues: CASSLEGSRRAEAFF.

The rearrangement uses TRBV6-1 and TRBJ1-4, with no clear D. V was trimmed by 0 bases and J by 7 bases, leaving 6 bases between them. CDR1 and CDR2 from the germline V gene are MNHNS and SASEGT. The CDR3 extends over 13 amino acids. The DNA for the CDR3 is TGTGCCAGCAGTGAAGCGCACAGTGAAAAACTGTTTTTT. Its translation: CASSEAHSEKLFF.

V usage is TRBV6-1 and J usage is TRBJ1-1; 8 nucleotides line up with TRBD1. The trim removed 8 bases at V and 4 bases at J, leaving 6 bases unmatched. Germline CDR1 MNHNS, CDR2 SASEGT. The CDR3 length is 13 residues. CDR3 DNA: TGTGCCAGCGGAAGACAGGGGATCACTGAAGCTTTCTTT. Translation gives CASGRQGITEAFF.

This clonotype was detected ten times or more. The gene calls are TRBV7-2 and TRBJ1-2; D is ambiguous. Per germline, CDR1 SGHTA and CDR2 FQGNSA. The V and J ends lost 5 bases and 1 base respectively, with 17 bases between them. The CDR3 consists of 16 residues. The CDR3 bases are TGTGCCAGCAGCCCCACCCGGCAACTGCTTAACTATGGCTACACCTTC. This translates into CASSPTRQLLNYGYTF.

The chain couples TRBV30 to TRBJ2-5; D may be TRBD2 (5 bases). The DNA matches TRBJ2-7 better at its end, which makes the J call doubtful. Germline CDR1 GTSNPN, CDR2 SVGIG (reference sequence). The CDR3 runs 14 residues. The CDR3 is CAWRVASRKYEQYF. In nucleotides, the CDR3 is TGTGCCTGGAGGGTGGCTAGCCGAAAATACGAGCAGTACTTC.

This clonotype has just a few counts. The V call is TRBV2, the J call TRBJ2-5; 8 bases line up with TRBD1. Germline loops: CDR1 SNHLY, CDR2 FYNNEI. V was pared by 8 bases and J by 11 bases, with 10 bases of the junction left unmatched. The CDR3 covers 12 residues. The CDR3 reads CASLTDGTGQYF. DNA of the CDR3: TGTGCCAGCCTAACAGACGGGACAGGTCAGTACTTC.

This clonotype has a handful of counts. The genes are TRBV18 and TRBJ2-1; no definite D call. This CDR3 comprises 12 residues. Trimming stripped 4 bases from V and 4 bases from J, with 5 bases between. Germline CDR1 and CDR2: KGHSH and LQKENI. The CDR3 coding sequence is TGTGCCAGCTCACGGAATTACAATGAGCAGTTCTTC. Translation: CASSRNYNEQFF.